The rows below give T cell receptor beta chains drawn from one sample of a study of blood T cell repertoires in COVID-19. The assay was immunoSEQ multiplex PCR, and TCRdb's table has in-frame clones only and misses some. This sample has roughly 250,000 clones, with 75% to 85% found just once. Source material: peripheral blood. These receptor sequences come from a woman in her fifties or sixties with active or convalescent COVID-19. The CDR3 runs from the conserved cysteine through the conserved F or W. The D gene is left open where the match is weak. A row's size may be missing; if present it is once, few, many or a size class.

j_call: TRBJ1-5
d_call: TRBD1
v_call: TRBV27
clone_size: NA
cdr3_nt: TGTGCCAGCAGCCTTCGGGGACAGGGGGCAAATCAGCCCCAGCATTTT
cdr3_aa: CASSLRGQGANQPQHF

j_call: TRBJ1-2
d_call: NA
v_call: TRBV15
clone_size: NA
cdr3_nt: TGTGCCACCTCCAGGGGCGAGTTCTATGGCTACACCTTC
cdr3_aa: CATSRGEFYGYTF

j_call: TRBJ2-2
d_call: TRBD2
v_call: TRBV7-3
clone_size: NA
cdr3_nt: TGTGCCAGCAGCCCCGGGACTAGCGGGTCGGGGCTGTTTTTT
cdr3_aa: CASSPGTSGSGLFF

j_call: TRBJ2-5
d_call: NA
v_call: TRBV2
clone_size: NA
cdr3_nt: TGTGCCACCGTCACGACATCTCAAGAGACCCAGTACTTC
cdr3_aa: CATVTTSQETQYF

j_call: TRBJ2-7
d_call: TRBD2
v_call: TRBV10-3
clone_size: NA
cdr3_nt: TGTGCCACGGCTGTACTAGCGGGGGTCTACTACGAGCAGTACTTC
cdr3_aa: CATAVLAGVYYEQYF

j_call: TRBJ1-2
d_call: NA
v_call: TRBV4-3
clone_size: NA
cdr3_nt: TGCGCCAGCAGCTCAGGGCTGAGCAAGGGCAGGGCTAATGGCTACACCTTC
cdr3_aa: CASSSGLSKGRANGYTF

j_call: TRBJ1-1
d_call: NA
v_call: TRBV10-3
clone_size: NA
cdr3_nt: TGTGCCATCAGTGAGTCACGGGGGTTTGGCACTGAAGCTTTCTTT
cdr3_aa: CAISESRGFGTEAFF

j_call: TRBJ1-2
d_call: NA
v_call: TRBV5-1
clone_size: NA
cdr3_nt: TGCGCCAGCAGCCGGCTGGAACAGGGAGAGTATGGCTACACCTTC
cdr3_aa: CASSRLEQGEYGYTF

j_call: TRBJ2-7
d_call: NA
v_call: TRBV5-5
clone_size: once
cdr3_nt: TGTGCCAGCAGCTCCCGACTGGGCAGGGCGTACGAGCAGTACTTC
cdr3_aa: CASSSRLGRAYEQYF

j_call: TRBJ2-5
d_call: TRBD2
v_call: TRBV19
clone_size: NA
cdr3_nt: TGTGCCAGTAGTGAAGGAGCGGCTAGCGGGGGCGGGGAGACCCAGTACTTC
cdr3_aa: CASSEGAASGGGETQYF

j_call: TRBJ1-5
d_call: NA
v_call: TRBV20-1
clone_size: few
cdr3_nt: TGCAGTGCTAGTGCACTCCGCAGCGGGACTGGCAATCAGCCCCAGCATTTT
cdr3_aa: CSASALRSGTGNQPQHF

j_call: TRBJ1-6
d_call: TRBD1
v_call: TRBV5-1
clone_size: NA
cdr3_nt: TGCGCCAGCAGATCAGGGGGATGGGATTCACCCCTCCACTTT
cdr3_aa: CASRSGGWDSPLHF

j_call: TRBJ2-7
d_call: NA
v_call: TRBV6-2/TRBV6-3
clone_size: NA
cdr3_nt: TGTGCCAGCAGTTATGAAGGCTACTACTACGAGCAGTACTTC
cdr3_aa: CASSYEGYYYEQYF

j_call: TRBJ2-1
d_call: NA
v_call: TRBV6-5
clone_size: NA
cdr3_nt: TGTGCCAGCCGCGAACAGGTGATCAACTACAATGAGCAGTTCTTC
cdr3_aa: CASREQVINYNEQFF

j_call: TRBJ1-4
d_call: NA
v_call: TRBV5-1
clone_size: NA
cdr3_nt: TGCGCCAGCAGCTTTGCGGCAACTAATGAAAAACTGTTTTTT
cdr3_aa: CASSFAATNEKLFF

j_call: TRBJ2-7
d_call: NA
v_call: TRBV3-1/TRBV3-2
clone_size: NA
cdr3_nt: TGTGCCAGCAGCCAAGGACTTGGGGGAGGCTACGAGCAGTACTTC
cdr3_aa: CASSQGLGGGYEQYF

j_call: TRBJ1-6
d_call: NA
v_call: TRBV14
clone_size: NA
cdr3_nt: TGTGCCAGCAGCCAATGGGGCCCTAGGGAATCACCCCTCCACTTT
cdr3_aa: CASSQWGPRESPLHF

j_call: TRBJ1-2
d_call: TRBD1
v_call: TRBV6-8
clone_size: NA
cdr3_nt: TGTGCCAGCAGTTCACCGGGACAGGGGGACTATGGCTACACCTTC
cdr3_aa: CASSSPGQGDYGYTF

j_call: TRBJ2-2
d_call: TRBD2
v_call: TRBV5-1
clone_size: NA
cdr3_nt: TGCGCCAGCAGCTTGAGCGGGATTTCGAACACCGGGGAGCTGTTTTTT
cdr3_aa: CASSLSGISNTGELFF

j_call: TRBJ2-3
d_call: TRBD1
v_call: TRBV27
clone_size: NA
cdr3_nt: TGTGCCAGCAGTCCGTGGACAGGGGCTCGGGCAGATACGCAGTATTTT
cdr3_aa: CASSPWTGARADTQYF

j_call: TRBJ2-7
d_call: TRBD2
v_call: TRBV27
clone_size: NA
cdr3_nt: TGTGCCAGCAGTTTCAGACTAGCGGGGCCCTACGAGCAGTACTTC
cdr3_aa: CASSFRLAGPYEQYF

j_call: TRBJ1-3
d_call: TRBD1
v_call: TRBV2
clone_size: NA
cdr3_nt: TGTGCCAGCAGGGACAGGCCCTCTGGAAACACCATATATTTT
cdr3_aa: CASRDRPSGNTIYF

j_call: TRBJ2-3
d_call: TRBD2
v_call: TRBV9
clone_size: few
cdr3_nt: TGTGCCAGCGCAAGAGGAGCGGGGGCCACAGATACGCAGTATTTT
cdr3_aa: CASARGAGATDTQYF

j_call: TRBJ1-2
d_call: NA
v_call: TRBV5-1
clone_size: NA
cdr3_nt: TGCGCCAGCAGTGTCAGGGTCATAGCTAACTATGGCTACACCTTC
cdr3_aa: CASSVRVIANYGYTF

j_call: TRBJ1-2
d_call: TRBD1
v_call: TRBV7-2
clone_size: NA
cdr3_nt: TGTGCCAGCAGCTCGGGACAGAACTATGGCTACACCTTC
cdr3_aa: CASSSGQNYGYTF

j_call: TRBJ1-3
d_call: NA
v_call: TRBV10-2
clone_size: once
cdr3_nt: TGCGCCAGCAGGGAGACAGCCGGCTCTGGAAACACCATATATTTT
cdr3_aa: CASRETAGSGNTIYF

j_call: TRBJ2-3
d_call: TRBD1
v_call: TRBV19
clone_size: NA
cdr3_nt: TGTGCCAGTAGGGAGACAGGGGGCCGGACAGATACGCAGTATTTT
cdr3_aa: CASRETGGRTDTQYF

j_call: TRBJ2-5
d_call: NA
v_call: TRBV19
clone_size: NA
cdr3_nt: TGTGCCAGTACCCCTGGCAGGGCCGAGACCCAGTACTTC
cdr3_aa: CASTPGRAETQYF

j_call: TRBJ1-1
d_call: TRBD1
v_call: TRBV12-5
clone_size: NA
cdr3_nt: TGTGCTAGTGGATCCCAGGGGGCGCTGAGGAACTCTGAAGCTTTCTTT
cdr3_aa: CASGSQGALRNSEAFF

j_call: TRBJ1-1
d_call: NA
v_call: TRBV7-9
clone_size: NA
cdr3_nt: TGTGCCAGCAGCTTACAGGGGCCTAGGGGAGCTTTCTTT
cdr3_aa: CASSLQGPRGAFF

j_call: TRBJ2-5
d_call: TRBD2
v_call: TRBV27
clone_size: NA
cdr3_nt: TGTGCCAGCAGTTTAACCCCACTAGCGGGGGGACCTCAAGAGACCCAGTACTTC
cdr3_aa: CASSLTPLAGGPQETQYF

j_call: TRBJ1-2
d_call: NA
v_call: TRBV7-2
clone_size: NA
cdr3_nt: TGTGCCAGCAGCCCCGGGAAGTTAAGGAGGATAGGCTACACCTTC
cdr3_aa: CASSPGKLRRIGYTF

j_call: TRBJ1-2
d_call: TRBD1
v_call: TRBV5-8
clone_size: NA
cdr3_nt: TGTGCCAGCAGCGGGGACAGGGGGTTGCGTGGCTACACCTTC
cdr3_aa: CASSGDRGLRGYTF

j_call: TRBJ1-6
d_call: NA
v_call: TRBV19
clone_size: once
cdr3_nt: TGTGCCAGTAGTGCCCCCCGAAGGGGAGGATCCTATAATTCACCCCTCCACTTT
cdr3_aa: CASSAPRRGGSYNSPLHF

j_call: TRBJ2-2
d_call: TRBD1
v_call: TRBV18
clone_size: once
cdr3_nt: TGTGCCAGCTCTGCCAGGGGGACCGGGGAGCTGTTTTTT
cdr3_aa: CASSARGTGELFF

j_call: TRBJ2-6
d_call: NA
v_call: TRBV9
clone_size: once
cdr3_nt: TGTGCCAGCAGCGTAGCTGCCTCTAGCTCTGGGGCCAACGTCCTGACTTTC
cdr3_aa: CASSVAASSSGANVLTF

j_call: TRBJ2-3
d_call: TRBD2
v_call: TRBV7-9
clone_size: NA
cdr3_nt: TGTGCCAGCAGCAATAGCGGGAACACAGATACGCAGTATTTT
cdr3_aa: CASSNSGNTDTQYF

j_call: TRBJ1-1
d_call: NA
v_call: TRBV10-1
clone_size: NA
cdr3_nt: TGCGCCAGCAGTGAAGTGGAAAACCCTGGGGGGTCGGCTGAAGCTTTCTTT
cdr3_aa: CASSEVENPGGSAEAFF

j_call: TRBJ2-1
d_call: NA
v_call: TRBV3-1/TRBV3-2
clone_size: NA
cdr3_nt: TGTGCCAGCAGCCAGACTAGGCATGAGCAGTTCTTC
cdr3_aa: CASSQTRHEQFF

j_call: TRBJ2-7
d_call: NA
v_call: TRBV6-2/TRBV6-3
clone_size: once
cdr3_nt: TGTGCCAGCAGTGCGCTCCTGACGGGGTCCTACGAGCAGTACTTC
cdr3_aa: CASSALLTGSYEQYF

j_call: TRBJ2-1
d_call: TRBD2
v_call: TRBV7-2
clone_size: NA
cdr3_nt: TGTGCCAGCAGCAAACAAGGGACTAGCGGCGTCAATGAGCAGTTCTTC
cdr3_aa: CASSKQGTSGVNEQFF

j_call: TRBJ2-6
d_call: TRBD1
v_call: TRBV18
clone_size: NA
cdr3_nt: TGTGCCAGCTCAGGAAGAGGCCGGGACAGACTTTCTGGGGCCAACGTCCTGACTTTC
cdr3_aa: CASSGRGRDRLSGANVLTF

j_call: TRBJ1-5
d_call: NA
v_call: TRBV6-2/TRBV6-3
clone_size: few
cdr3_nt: TGTGCCAGCAGTTATACCCAAGGCCTGGAGCTAAACTTT
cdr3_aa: CASSYTQGLELNF

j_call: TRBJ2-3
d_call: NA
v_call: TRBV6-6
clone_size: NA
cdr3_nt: TGTGCCAGCAGTTACTTTCGGGGGGATACGCAGTATTTT
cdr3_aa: CASSYFRGDTQYF

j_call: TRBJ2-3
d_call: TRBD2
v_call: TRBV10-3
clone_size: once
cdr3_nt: TGTGCCATCAGTGGCGGGACTAGCGGGGGGGCGTCAGATACGCAGTATTTT
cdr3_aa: CAISGGTSGGASDTQYF

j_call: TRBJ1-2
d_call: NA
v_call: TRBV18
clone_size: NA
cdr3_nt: TGTGCCAGCTCACCATTACCCGCGGTACAACACTATGGCTACACCTTC
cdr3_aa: CASSPLPAVQHYGYTF

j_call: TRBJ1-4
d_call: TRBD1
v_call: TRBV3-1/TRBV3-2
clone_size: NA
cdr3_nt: TGTGCCAGCAGCCAAGTGGCGACAGGGGGCTTCGGGGTAAAACTGTTTTTT
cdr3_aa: CASSQVATGGFGVKLFF

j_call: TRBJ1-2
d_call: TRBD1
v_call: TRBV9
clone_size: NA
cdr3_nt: TGTGCCAGCAGCGGGGGAAGTTGGACAGGGGATGGCTACACCTTC
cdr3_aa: CASSGGSWTGDGYTF

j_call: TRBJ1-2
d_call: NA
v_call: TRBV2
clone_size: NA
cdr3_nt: TGTGCCAGCAGTCTATCCGGAAGGCTTCGGGACTATGGCTACACCTTC
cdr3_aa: CASSLSGRLRDYGYTF

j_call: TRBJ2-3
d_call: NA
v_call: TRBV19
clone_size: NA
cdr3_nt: TGTGCCAGTAGTCCCCTGACGGGAGACACAGATACGCAGTATTTT
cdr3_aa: CASSPLTGDTDTQYF

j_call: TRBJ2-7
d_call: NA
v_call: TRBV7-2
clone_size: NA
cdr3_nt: TGTGCCAGCAGCATGGGTAGCCGGCGCCACGAGCAGTACTTC
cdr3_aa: CASSMGSRRHEQYF

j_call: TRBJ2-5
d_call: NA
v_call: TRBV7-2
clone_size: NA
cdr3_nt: TGTGCCAGCAGCTTGTCGGGAATTGAAGAGACCCAGTACTTC
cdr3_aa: CASSLSGIEETQYF

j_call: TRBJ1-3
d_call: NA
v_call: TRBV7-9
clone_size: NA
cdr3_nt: TGTGCCAGCAGCTTCGGGGTCGGTAGAAACACCATATATTTT
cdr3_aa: CASSFGVGRNTIYF

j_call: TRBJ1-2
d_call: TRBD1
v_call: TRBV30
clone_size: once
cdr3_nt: TGTGCCTGGTCCCCGGGACAGAAAAACTATGGCTACACCTTC
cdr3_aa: CAWSPGQKNYGYTF

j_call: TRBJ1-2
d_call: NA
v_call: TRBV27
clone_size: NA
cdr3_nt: TGTGCCAGCAGCCCCGACAGAGTCTATGGCTACACCTTC
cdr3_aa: CASSPDRVYGYTF